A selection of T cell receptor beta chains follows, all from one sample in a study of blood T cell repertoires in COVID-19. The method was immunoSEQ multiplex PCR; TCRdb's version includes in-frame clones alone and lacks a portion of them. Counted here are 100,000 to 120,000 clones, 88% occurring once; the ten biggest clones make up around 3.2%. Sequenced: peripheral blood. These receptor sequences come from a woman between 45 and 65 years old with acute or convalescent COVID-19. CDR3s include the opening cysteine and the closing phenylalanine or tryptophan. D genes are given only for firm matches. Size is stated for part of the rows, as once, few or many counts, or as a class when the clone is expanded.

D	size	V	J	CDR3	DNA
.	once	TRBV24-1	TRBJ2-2	CATSDPDTNTGELFF	TGTGCCACCAGTGACCCGGACACGAACACCGGGGAGCTGTTTTTT
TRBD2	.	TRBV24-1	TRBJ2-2	CATSDWTSGRSELFF	TGTGCCACCAGTGATTGGACTAGCGGGAGGTCGGAGCTGTTTTTT
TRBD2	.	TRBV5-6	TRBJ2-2	CASSPGLLHTGELFF	TGTGCCAGCAGCCCGGGACTACTACACACCGGGGAGCTGTTTTTT
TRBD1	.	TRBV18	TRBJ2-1	CASSLGQGSANEQFF	TGTGCCAGCTCGCTCGGACAGGGGTCGGCCAATGAGCAGTTCTTC
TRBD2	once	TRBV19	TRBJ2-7	CASSIGSGDYEQYF	TGTGCCAGTAGTATTGGTAGCGGGGACTACGAGCAGTACTTC
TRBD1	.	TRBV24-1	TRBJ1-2	CATSAKGQGARSYTF	TGTGCCACCAGTGCAAAAGGACAGGGGGCTCGGAGCTACACCTTC
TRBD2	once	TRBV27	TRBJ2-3	CASGSGVTVTDTQYF	TGTGCCAGCGGTAGCGGGGTAACTGTCACAGATACGCAGTATTTT
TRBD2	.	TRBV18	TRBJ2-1	CASRTSELRNEQFF	TGTGCCAGCCGAACTAGCGAGCTCCGCAATGAGCAGTTCTTC
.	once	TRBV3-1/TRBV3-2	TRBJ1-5	CASSYQGGNQPQHF	TGTGCCAGCAGCTACCAGGGTGGCAATCAGCCCCAGCATTTT
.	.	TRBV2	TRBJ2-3	CASTWGLTDTQYF	TGTGCCAGCACCTGGGGGCTCACAGATACGCAGTATTTT
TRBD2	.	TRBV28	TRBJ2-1	CASHAQGFGTSGRASSYNEQFF	TGTGCCAGCCACGCCCAAGGGTTCGGGACTAGCGGGAGGGCCAGTTCCTACAATGAGCAGTTCTTC
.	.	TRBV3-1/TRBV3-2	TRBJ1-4	CASSLLGRAGEKLFF	TGTGCCAGCAGCCTCCTCGGCAGGGCCGGTGAAAAACTGTTTTTT
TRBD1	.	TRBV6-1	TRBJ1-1	CASSQAGTENTEAFF	TGTGCCAGCAGTCAAGCCGGGACAGAGAACACTGAAGCTTTCTTT
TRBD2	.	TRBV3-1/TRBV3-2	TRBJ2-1	CASSQGRGWGGNEQFF	TGTGCCAGCAGCCAAGGAAGAGGGTGGGGGGGGAATGAGCAGTTCTTC
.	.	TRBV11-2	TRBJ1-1	CASSQGLNTEAFF	TGTGCCAGCAGCCAGGGCTTGAACACTGAAGCTTTCTTT
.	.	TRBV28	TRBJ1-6	CASSSLSRGGLNSPLHF	TGTGCCAGCAGTTCCTTATCCCGGGGAGGGCTAAATTCACCCCTCCACTTT
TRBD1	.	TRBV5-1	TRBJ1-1	CASSQGKVKAEAFF	TGCGCCAGCTCACAGGGGAAGGTGAAGGCTGAAGCTTTCTTT
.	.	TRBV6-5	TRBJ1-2	CASGGNYGYTF	TGTGCCAGTGGGGGGAACTATGGCTACACCTTC
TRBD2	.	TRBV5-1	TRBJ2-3	CASGTSGRADTQYF	TGCGCCAGCGGGACTAGCGGGAGAGCAGATACGCAGTATTTT
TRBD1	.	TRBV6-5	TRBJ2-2	CASSSQGANTGELFF	TGTGCCAGCAGTTCTCAGGGGGCGAACACCGGGGAGCTGTTTTTT
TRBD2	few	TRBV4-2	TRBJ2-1	CASSQDGGLEARQFF	TGTGCCAGCAGCCAAGATGGGGGACTAGAAGCTCGGCAGTTCTTC
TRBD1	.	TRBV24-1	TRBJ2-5	CATSESRGRETQYF	TGTGCCACCAGTGAGTCCAGGGGGCGAGAGACCCAGTACTTC
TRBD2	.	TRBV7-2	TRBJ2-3	CASSKRTSGTVTDTQYF	TGTGCCAGCAGCAAGAGGACTAGCGGGACAGTCACAGATACGCAGTATTTT
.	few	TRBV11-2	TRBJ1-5	CASSLDGTPNQPQHF	TGTGCCAGCAGCTTAGATGGGACACCAAATCAGCCCCAGCATTTT
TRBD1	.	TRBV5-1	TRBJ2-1	CASSVGQGSYNEQFF	TGCGCCAGCAGCGTGGGACAGGGGAGCTACAATGAGCAGTTCTTC
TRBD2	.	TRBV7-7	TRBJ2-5	CASSFGAGGEETQYF	TGTGCCAGCAGTTTTGGAGCGGGAGGTGAAGAGACCCAGTACTTC
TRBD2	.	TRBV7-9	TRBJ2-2	CASSAGLAGENTGELFF	TGTGCCAGCAGCGCAGGACTAGCGGGAGAGAACACCGGGGAGCTGTTTTTT
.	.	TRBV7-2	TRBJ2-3	CASSSARLGTTDTQYF	TGTGCCAGCAGCTCGGCGAGGCTCGGAACCACAGATACGCAGTATTTT
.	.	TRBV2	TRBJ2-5	CASSVEGTQYF	TGTGCCAGCAGTGTTGAGGGGACCCAGTACTTC
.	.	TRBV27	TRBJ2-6	CASSLSIRGSGANVLTF	TGTGCCAGCAGTTTATCGATCCGGGGCTCTGGGGCCAACGTCCTGACTTTC
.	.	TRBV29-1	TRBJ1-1	CSVGKGYTEAFF	TGCAGCGTTGGTAAGGGGTACACTGAAGCTTTCTTT